This T cell receptor beta chain was recorded in a study of T cell responses to AZD1222 COVID-19 vaccine. J gave up 5 bases and V 4 bases, and 9 bases lay outside the gene matches. Germline V gene data show CDR1 as MNHNY and CDR2 as SVGAGI (reference sequence). This CDR3 has 15 residues. TCRdb keeps only in-frame clones here, not all; method: immunoSEQ multiplex PCR. The sample contains some 150,000 clones, about 90% of which appear only once. The clonotype was recovered from an adult in good health. The rearrangement uses TRBV6-6 and TRBJ2-5, with 8 bases that match TRBD1. The input for sequencing was peripheral blood, taken on day 0 of AZD1222 vaccination. The CDR3 here is CASSSLDREVETQYF. The CDR3 region has the DNA TGTGCCAGCAGTTCCCTGGACAGGGAGGTTGAGACCCAGTACTTC.